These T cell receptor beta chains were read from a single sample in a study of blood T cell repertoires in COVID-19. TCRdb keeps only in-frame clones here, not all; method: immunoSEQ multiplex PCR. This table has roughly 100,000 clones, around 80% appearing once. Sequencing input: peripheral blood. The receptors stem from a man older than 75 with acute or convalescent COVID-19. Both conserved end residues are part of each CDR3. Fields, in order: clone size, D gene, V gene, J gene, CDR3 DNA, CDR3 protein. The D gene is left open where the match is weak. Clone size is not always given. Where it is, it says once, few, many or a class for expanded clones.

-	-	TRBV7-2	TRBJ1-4	TGTGCCAGCAGCTTGAGCACTTATGAAAAACTGTTTTTT	CASSLSTYEKLFF
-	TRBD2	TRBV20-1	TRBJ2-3	TGCAGTGCCAGAGCGGGGGAGGCGCAGTATTTT	CSARAGEAQYF
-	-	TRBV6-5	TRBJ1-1	TGTGCCAGCAGTTACTTTCGGGTGAACACTGAAGCTTTCTTT	CASSYFRVNTEAFF
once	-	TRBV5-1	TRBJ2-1	TGCGCCAGCACGCAGGGATTTCTCAACAATGAGCAGTTCTTC	CASTQGFLNNEQFF
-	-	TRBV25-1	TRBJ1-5	TGTGCCAGCAGTGAATTTGGGAGGTACCAGCCCCAGCATTTT	CASSEFGRYQPQHF
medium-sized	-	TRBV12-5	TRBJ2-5	TGTGCTAGTGGTGGTCCAGGGTGGATGGAGACCCAGTACTTC	CASGGPGWMETQYF
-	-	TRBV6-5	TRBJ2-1	TGTGCCAGCAGTCCCGCGGGGAGCTCCTACAATGAGCAGTTCTTC	CASSPAGSSYNEQFF
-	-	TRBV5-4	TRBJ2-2	TGTGCCAGCAGCCCGACAGGGCGGGGCGGGGAGCTGTTTTTT	CASSPTGRGGELFF
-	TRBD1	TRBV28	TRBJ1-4	TGTGCCAGCAGCCGCTCCGGGACAGGGGTTTATGAAAAACTGTTTTTT	CASSRSGTGVYEKLFF
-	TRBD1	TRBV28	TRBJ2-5	TGTGCCAGCAGTTCCCCTCGCCGCCCGGACAGGGGGCTTCCAAGAGAGACCCAGTACTTC	CASSSPRRPDRGLPRETQYF